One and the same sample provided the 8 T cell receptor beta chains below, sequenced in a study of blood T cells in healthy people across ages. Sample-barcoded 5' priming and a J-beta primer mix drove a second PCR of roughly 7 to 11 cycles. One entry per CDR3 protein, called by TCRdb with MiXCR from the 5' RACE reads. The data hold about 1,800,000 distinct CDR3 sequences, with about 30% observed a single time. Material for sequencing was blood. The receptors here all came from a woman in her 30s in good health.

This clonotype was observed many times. The CDR3 protein is CASSLSVGLGTLHDQPQHF. Written as DNA, the CDR3 is TGTGCCAGCAGTTTATCAGTCGGGCTAGGGACACTCCATGATCAGCCCCAGCATTTT. This rearrangement joins TRBV28 to TRBJ1-5, with D maybe TRBD1 (6 bases). This CDR3 comprises 19 residues. CDR1 is MDHEN, CDR2 SYDVKM, per germline. V lost 1 base and J 5 bases, leaving 24 bases between the germline ends.

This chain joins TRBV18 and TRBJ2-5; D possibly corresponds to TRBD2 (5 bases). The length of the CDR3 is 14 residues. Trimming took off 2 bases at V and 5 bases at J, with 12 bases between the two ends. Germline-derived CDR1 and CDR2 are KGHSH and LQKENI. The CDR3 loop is CASSPLNSGETQYF. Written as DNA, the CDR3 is TGTGCCAGCTCACCATTGAATTCGGGGGAGACCCAGTACTTC.

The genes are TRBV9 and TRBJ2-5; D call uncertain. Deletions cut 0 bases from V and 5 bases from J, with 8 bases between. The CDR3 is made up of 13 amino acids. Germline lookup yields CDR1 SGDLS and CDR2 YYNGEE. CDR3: CASSVDDPETQYF. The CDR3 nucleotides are TGTGCCAGCAGCGTAGACGATCCTGAGACCCAGTACTTC.

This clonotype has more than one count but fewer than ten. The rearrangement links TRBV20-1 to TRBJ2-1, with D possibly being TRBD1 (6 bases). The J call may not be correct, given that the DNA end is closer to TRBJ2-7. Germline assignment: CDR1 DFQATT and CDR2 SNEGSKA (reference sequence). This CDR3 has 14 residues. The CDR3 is CSARVSSGDNEQYF. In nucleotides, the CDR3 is TGCAGTGCTAGAGTGAGTTCAGGGGACAATGAGCAGTACTTC.

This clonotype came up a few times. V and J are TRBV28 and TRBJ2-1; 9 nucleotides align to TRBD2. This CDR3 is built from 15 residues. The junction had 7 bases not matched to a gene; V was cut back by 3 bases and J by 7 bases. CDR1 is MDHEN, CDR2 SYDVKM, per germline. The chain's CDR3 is CASSFSGGYKNEQFF. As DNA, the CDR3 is TGTGCCAGCAGTTTTAGCGGGGGCTATAAGAATGAGCAGTTCTTC.

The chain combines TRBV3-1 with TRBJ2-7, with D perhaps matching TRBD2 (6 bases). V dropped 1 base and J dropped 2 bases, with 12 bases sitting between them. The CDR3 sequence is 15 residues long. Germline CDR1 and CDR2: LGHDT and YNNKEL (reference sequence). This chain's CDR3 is CASSQVMGLAYEQYF. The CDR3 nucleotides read TGTGCCAGCAGCCAAGTTATGGGACTCGCCTACGAGCAGTACTTC.

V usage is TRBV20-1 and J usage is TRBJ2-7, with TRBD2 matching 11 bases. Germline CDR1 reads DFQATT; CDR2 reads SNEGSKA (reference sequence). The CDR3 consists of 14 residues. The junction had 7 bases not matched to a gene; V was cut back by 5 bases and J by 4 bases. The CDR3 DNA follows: TGCAGTGCTCTGCTCCTAGCGGGAGGTTACGAGCAGTACTTC. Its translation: CSALLLAGGYEQYF.

The CDR3 DNA follows: TGTGCCAGTCGACACGGTACCTACGAGCAGTACTTC. Encoded protein: CASRHGTYEQYF. V and J are TRBV27 and TRBJ2-7; D is uncertain. The germline V gene encodes CDR1 MNHEY and CDR2 SMNVEV (reference sequence). The V end lost 9 bases, the J end lost 2 bases, and 11 bases lay between the germline ends. This CDR3 comprises 12 residues.